In its sample, the clone carrying this T cell receptor (beta chain) was seen once. The target antigen is unknown. These data are taken from a study of T cell responses to AZD1222 COVID-19 vaccine. The assay was immunoSEQ multiplex PCR, and TCRdb's table has in-frame clones only and misses some. The table records approximately 70,000 clones, roughly 91% of them present only once. Findings of the study overall: The peak T cell response came first, and repertoires were sampled only after it. A rise in Spike-specific TCR breadth and depth followed two AZD1222 doses. Unmutated variant regions reportedly attract nearly half of all spike-specific TCRs. At 160-218 and 743-854, vaccine-associated CD4 TCRs were dominant, and they spanned spike.

This sample comprised peripheral blood, obtained 28 days after the second dose of the MenACWY control vaccine. The clonotype was recovered from an adult who received the MenACWY meningococcal vaccine as a control.

Written as DNA, the CDR3 is TGTGCCAGCAGCCCTGACAGATCCGGGACCACGAACACCGGGGAGCTGTTTTTT. It encodes CASSPDRSGTTNTGELFF. The rearrangement uses TRBV28 and TRBJ2-2; D could derive from TRBD1 or TRBD2 (5 bases each). The V end was cut by 6 bases, the J end by 0 bases, with 20 bases between. The germline gives CDR1 MDHEN, CDR2 SYDVKM. This CDR3 region has 18 residues.